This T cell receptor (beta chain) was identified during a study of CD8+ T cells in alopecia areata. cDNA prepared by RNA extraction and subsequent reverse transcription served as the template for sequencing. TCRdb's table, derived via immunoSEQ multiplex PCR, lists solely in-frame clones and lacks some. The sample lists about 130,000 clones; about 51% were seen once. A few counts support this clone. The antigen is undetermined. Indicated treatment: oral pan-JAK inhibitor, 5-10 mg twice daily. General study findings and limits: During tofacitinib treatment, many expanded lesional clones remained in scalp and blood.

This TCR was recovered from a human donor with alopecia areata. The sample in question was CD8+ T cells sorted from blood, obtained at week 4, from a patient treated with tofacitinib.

CDR3 residues: CASSTWVYEETQYF. CDR3 DNA: TGTGCCAGTAGTACCTGGGTCTATGAGGAGACCCAGTACTTC. The rearrangement uses TRBV19 and TRBJ2-5; D remains unclear. Germline V CDR1 and CDR2: LNHDA, SQIVND (reference sequence). The V end was cut by 4 bases, the J end by 5 bases, with 14 bases between. This CDR3 spans 14 amino acids.